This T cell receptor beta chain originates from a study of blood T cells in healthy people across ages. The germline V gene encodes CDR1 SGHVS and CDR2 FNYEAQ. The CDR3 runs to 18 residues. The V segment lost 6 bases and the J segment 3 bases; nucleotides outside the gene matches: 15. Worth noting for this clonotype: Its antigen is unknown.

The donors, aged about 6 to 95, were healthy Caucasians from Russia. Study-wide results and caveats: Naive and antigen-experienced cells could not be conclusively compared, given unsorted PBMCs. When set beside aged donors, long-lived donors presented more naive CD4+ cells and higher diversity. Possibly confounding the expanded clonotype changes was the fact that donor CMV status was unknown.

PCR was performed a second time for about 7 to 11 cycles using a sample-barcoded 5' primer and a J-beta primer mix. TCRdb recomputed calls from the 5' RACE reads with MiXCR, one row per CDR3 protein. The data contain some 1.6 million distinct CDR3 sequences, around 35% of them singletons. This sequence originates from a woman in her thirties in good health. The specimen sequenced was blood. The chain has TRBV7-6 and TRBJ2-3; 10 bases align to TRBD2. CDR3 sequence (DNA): TGTGCCAGCAGAGGTAGCGGGGGGAATCGATCGGCAACAGATACGCAGTATTTT. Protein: CASRGSGGNRSATDTQYF.